These 5 T cell receptor beta chains came from one sample sequenced in a study of shared clonotypes between healthy human individuals (TCRdb year 2020). Libraries came from the immunoSEQ multiplex PCR assay. TCRdb carries this immuneACCESS record with in-frame sequences only. Its versions omit some clonotypes, under half of them owing to an unresolved V gene in the studies checked, with the rest unexplained. Counted in this sample were nearly 1,000,000 clones; approximately 80% of them appeared once. Together, the top ten hold about 1.5% of the sample. The sequencing sample was made of memory CD4+ T cells sorted from blood. The cell subset or site label, read with the paper, signifies: CD45RA-negative fraction. The receptors were gathered from a man aged 18 to 35 in good health.

The chain combines TRBV14 with TRBJ1-2; 7 positions agree with TRBD1. Trimming removed 0 bases from V and 10 bases from J; junction bases left unmatched: 8. Germline CDR1 is SGHDN and CDR2 is FVKESK. The CDR3 runs 14 residues. CDR3 in amino acids: CASSQDTGTDTYTF. Here the CDR3 DNA reads TGTGCCAGCAGCCAAGATACCGGGACAGATACCTACACCTTC. The variable domain in full, completed from reference TRBV14 and TRBJ1-2, reads EAGVTQFPSHSVIEKGQTVTLRCDPISGHDNLYWYRRVMGKEIKFLLHFVKESKQDESGMPNNRFLAERTGGTYSTLKVQPAELEDSGVYFCASSQDTGTDTYTFGSGTRLTVV.

The rearrangement links TRBV29-1 to TRBJ2-5, with TRBD2 identical over 7 bases. Trimming removed 8 bases from V and 5 bases from J; junction bases left unmatched: 11. The CDR3 is 13 residues long. Germline V gives CDR1 SQVTM, CDR2 ANQGSEA. CDR3 in amino acids: CSSSAGSYETQYF. DNA of the CDR3: TGCAGCTCCTCAGCGGGGTCCTATGAGACCCAGTACTTC.

This rearrangement joins TRBV18 to TRBJ2-7; tentatively, D is TRBD1 or TRBD2 (6 bases each). The CDR3 consists of 16 residues. Germline CDR1 reads KGHSH; CDR2 reads LQKENI. Trimming took 3 bases from V and 2 from J, leaving 17 bases between them. This CDR3 is CASSPPGVQGPYEQYF. CDR3 DNA sequence: TGTGCCAGCTCACCCCCGGGGGTACAGGGTCCCTACGAGCAGTACTTC.

At least ten counts were recorded for this clone. The chain links TRBV2 to TRBJ2-1, with 8 positions matching TRBD2. Germline CDR1 is SNHLY and CDR2 is FYNNEI. The CDR3 is 14 amino acids. Trimming removed 4 bases from V and 4 bases from J; junction bases left unmatched: 3. The CDR3 is CASSGLAGYNEQFF. In DNA form, the CDR3 reads TGTGCCAGCAGTGGGTTAGCGGGGTACAATGAGCAGTTCTTC.

V usage is TRBV5-5 and J usage is TRBJ2-1; D possibly corresponds to TRBD2 (6 bases). This CDR3 has 15 amino acids. Trimming left V 1 base short and J 2 bases short, with 10 bases between. In germline, CDR1 is SGHKS, CDR2 YYEKEE (reference sequence). The CDR3 protein is CASSLLAATYNEQFF. The CDR3 nucleotides read TGTGCCAGCAGCTTGTTAGCGGCTACCTACAATGAGCAGTTCTTC. The variable domain in full, with the rest retrieved from reference TRBV5-5 and TRBJ2-1, is DAGVTQSPTHLIKTRGQQVTLRCSPISGHKSVSWYQQVLGQGPQFIFQYYEKEERGRGNFPDRFSARQFPNYSSELNVNALLLGDSALYLCASSLLAATYNEQFFGPGTRLTVL.